These 6 T cell receptor beta chains originate from one sample sequenced in a study of blood T cells in healthy people across ages. Together with a sample-barcoded 5' primer, a J-beta primer mix was included in a second PCR lasting about 6 to 12 cycles. Each CDR3 protein gets one entry after TCRdb re-called the 5' RACE reads with MiXCR. In the table there are about 620,000 distinct CDR3 sequences, roughly half of which are singletons. The sample consisted of blood. These receptor sequences come from a woman over 75 in good health.

In the case of this clonotype: Germline is not matched at one junction end, which may reflect a read error. The chain combines TRBV27 with TRBJ2-2; tentatively, D is TRBD1 or TRBD2 (5 bases each). The CDR3 loop spans 14 amino acids. Germline V CDR1 and CDR2: MNHEY, SMNVEV (reference sequence). For the CDR3, the DNA is TGTGCCAGCAGTTTAGTCAGGGTGACCGGGGATCTGTTTTTT. As protein: CASSLVRVTGDLFF.

This sequence joins TRBV10-3 and TRBJ2-7, with 8 nucleotides matching TRBD1. CDR3 length: 15 residues. The V gene end was trimmed by 2 bases and the J gene end by 7 bases; junction bases not matched to a gene: 10. Germline V lookup: CDR1 ENHRY, CDR2 SYGVKD. The CDR3 coding sequence is TGTGCCATCAGTGAGCCATCTCGACAGGGGAATGAGCAGTACTTC. It encodes CAISEPSRQGNEQYF.

This chain connects TRBV28 to TRBJ1-5, with D maybe TRBD1 (5 bases). The CDR3 totals 19 residues. The germline gives CDR1 MDHEN, CDR2 SYDVKM. V was trimmed by 2 bases and J by 2 bases, leaving 22 bases between them. The CDR3 DNA reads TGTGCCAGCAGTTTACGGGGGGGAGGTGCAATAGTCGGCAATCAGCCCCAGCATTTT. Protein product: CASSLRGGGAIVGNQPQHF.

The V and J genes are TRBV7-8 and TRBJ2-3; no clear D gene. Trimming removed 5 bases from V and 5 bases from J, with 5 bases in between. This CDR3 comprises 11 residues. The V gene's germline CDR1 is SGHVS and CDR2 FQNEAQ. CDR3: CASSEEDTQYF. The DNA of the CDR3 is TGTGCCAGCAGCGAGGAAGATACGCAGTATTTT. Complete variable domain (other parts from reference TRBV7-8 and TRBJ2-3): GAGVSQSPRYKVAKRGQDVALRCDPISGHVSLFWYQQALGQGPEFLTYFQNEAQLDKSGLPSDRFFAERPEGSVSTLKIQRTQQEDSAVYLCASSEEDTQYFGPGTRLTVL.

This rearrangement joins TRBV2 to TRBJ2-7; TRBD2 is a possible D gene (6 bases). The V end was cut by 3 bases, the J end by 2 bases, with 20 bases between. CDR3 length: 17 amino acids. The germline V gene encodes CDR1 SNHLY and CDR2 FYNNEI. CDR3 in DNA: TGTGCCAGCAGTGACCCTTCCGGAGGGGAATTCCCCTACGAGCAGTACTTC. Translated, it gives CASSDPSGGEFPYEQYF.

About this clonotype itself: Since a much larger clone is just one base distant, this may be a read error. The gene calls are TRBV5-1 and TRBJ2-7; D uncertain. The CDR3 is made up of 13 amino acids. In germline, CDR1 is SGHRS, CDR2 YFSETQ. V was trimmed by 7 bases and J by 3 bases, leaving 14 bases between them. The CDR3 region is CASGPYGDYEQYF. The CDR3 DNA sequence: TGCGCCAGCGGCCCCTACGGAGACTACGAGCAGTACTTC.